This T cell receptor beta chain was obtained from a study of identical twins. Germline loops: CDR1 SGHVS, CDR2 FNYEAQ. CDR3 length equals 18 residues. Trimming removed 0 bases from V and 2 bases from J; junction bases left unmatched: 10. Study-level findings and limits: For out-of-frame alpha sequences shared by twins, low generation probability was in excess. Zero-insertion analyses were open to partial confounding by invariant MAIT and iNKT cells.

For this clonotype: Its antigen is currently unknown.

All of the donors were Caucasians in good health. From the 5' RACE reads, TCRdb called clonotypes with MiXCR, one entry per CDR3 protein. The sample includes about 900,000 distinct CDR3 sequences, over 9% of them seen just once. The same specimen was also included in a second study, on yellow fever vaccine responses in identical twins. From that second work: Reportedly, twins' vaccine T cell responses looked partly convergent and partly personalized.

This chain uses TRBV7-6 with TRBJ2-3; TRBD2 agrees at 8 bases. The sequenced material came from PBMCs. The sequence derives from a woman aged 18-29 years in good health. CDR3 residues: CASSLAPPGGGHTDTQYF. CDR3 DNA: TGTGCCAGCAGCTTAGCGCCTCCGGGCGGGGGGCACACAGATACGCAGTATTTT.